Listed here are 24 T cell receptor beta chains from one sample, sequenced in a study of metastatic and nonmetastatic thyroid tumors. TCRdb re-called the PCR reads through MiXCR. Among tens of thousands of clones listed, roughly a third were seen once. Every patient was untreated before thyroid surgery. Sequencing input: tumor tissue. These receptors were collected from a female donor with papillary thyroid cancer or a benign thyroid nodule (not recorded which). Some clones in this sample may be carry-over from other donors' samples.

The gene calls are TRBV28 and TRBJ2-1; TRBD2 aligns across 9 bases. CDR1 and CDR2 (germline): MDHEN, SYDVKM. The CDR3 length is 15 residues. Trimming removed 2 bases from V and 7 bases from J; junction bases left unmatched: 6. The CDR3 sequence: CASSLGGRAWNEQFF. The CDR3 bases are TGTGCCAGCAGTTTAGGCGGGAGGGCGTGGAATGAGCAGTTCTTC.

The chain employs TRBV30 and TRBJ2-1, with 10 bases that match TRBD2. The CDR3 loop spans 14 amino acids. J was trimmed by 10 bases and V by 1 base; bases with no gene match: 7. The germline gives CDR1 GTSNPN, CDR2 SVGIG (reference sequence). CDR3 loop: CAWSDKREGREQFF. The CDR3 DNA reads TGTGCCTGGAGTGATAAGCGGGAGGGCCGAGAGCAGTTCTTC.

In DNA form, the CDR3 reads TGTGCCAGCAGGCTGGGACAGTGGGAGACCCAGTACTTC. This gives the protein CASRLGQWETQYF. The J gene is TRBJ2-5, the V gene TRBV12-3 or TRBV12-4, with 7 bases lining up with TRBD1. CDR3 size: 13 residues. The junction had 6 bases not matched to a gene; V was cut back by 6 bases and J by 5 bases.

The chain recombines TRBV6-1 with TRBJ1-1; TRBD1 aligns across 7 bases. The V gene's germline CDR1 is MNHNS and CDR2 SASEGT. The trim removed 5 bases at V and 0 bases at J, leaving 6 bases unmatched. The CDR3 spans 15 residues. This CDR3 reads CASSRPGGMNTEAFF. The DNA for the CDR3 is TGTGCCAGCAGTCGGCCAGGGGGGATGAACACTGAAGCTTTCTTT.

The V gene is TRBV11-1, the J gene TRBJ2-7, with D possibly being TRBD2 (6 bases). The ends were cut back, 4 bases at V and 4 bases at J, with 11 bases in the middle. Per germline, CDR1 SGHAT and CDR2 FQDESV (reference sequence). The CDR3 spans 13 residues. CDR3 in amino acids: CASSSGLSYEQYF. CDR3 DNA: TGTGCCAGCAGCTCGGGACTTTCTTACGAGCAGTACTTC.

The chain uses TRBV6-1 and TRBJ2-3; no firm D call. Trimming stripped 0 bases from V and 1 base from J, with 8 bases between. Looked up from germline, CDR1 is MNHNS and CDR2 is SASEGT. This CDR3 region has 15 residues. CDR3 in DNA: TGTGCCAGCAGTGAAGCGTATTTCGGCACAGATACGCAGTATTTT. Translating gives CASSEAYFGTDTQYF.

The chain is built from TRBV19 and TRBJ2-3, with D uncertain. Germline CDR1 is LNHDA and CDR2 is SQIVND (reference sequence). Trimming removed 6 bases at V and 8 bases at J, with 15 bases between. The length of the CDR3 is 13 residues. The CDR3: CASRIQGVGTQYF. The CDR3 DNA reads TGTGCCAGTAGGATACAAGGTGTGGGTACGCAGTATTTT.

The rearrangement joins TRBV18 to TRBJ1-2; the match to TRBD1 covers 11 bases. The CDR3 has 16 amino acids. Germline V gives CDR1 KGHSH, CDR2 LQKENI. Trimming removed 3 bases from V and 7 bases from J; junction bases left unmatched: 10. CDR3 region: CASSPGQGAALLGYTF. CDR3 DNA sequence: TGTGCCAGCTCACCTGGACAGGGGGCGGCATTGCTTGGCTACACCTTC.

This clone was recorded a few times. V gene TRBV6-5 combines with J gene TRBJ1-6; D is perhaps TRBD1 (6 bases). Germline CDR1 reads MNHEY; CDR2 reads SVGAGI. V was pared by 8 bases and J by 7 bases, with 12 bases between. This CDR3 contains 13 residues. CDR3 in DNA: TGTGCCAGCGGAGGACAGCCAAATTCACCCCTCCACTTT. Protein sequence: CASGGQPNSPLHF.

The chain joins TRBV9 to TRBJ1-1; D call uncertain. Germline V lookup: CDR1 SGDLS, CDR2 YYNGEE. Deletions cut 2 bases from V and 1 base from J, with 12 bases between. CDR3 length: 15 residues. The CDR3 region has the DNA TGTGCCAGCAGCGTGGAATTTACCGGGAACACTGAAGCTTTCTTT. Protein: CASSVEFTGNTEAFF.

This clone has a handful of counts. V gene TRBV28 combines with J gene TRBJ1-2; weak D call: TRBD1 (5 bases). CDR3 length: 14 residues. Per germline, CDR1 MDHEN and CDR2 SYDVKM. V lost 7 bases to trimming and J lost 2 bases, with 14 bases between them. CDR3 coding DNA: TGTGCCAGCATGGTCCTCCGGGGGAACTATGGCTACACCTTC. This gives the protein CASMVLRGNYGYTF.

The chain employs TRBV6-1 and TRBJ2-7; D is unresolved. Germline-derived CDR1 and CDR2 are MNHNS and SASEGT. Trimming cost V 1 base and J 6 bases, with 13 bases left between them. The CDR3 covers 14 residues. The CDR3 loop reads CASSEEIVPGEQYF. The CDR3 nucleotides are TGTGCCAGCAGTGAAGAGATCGTACCAGGCGAGCAGTACTTC.

The chain carries TRBV28 and TRBJ1-2; D might be TRBD1 (6 bases). Trimming cost V 6 bases and J 5 bases, with 16 bases left between them. This CDR3 contains 14 residues. The germline V gene has CDR1 MDHEN and CDR2 SYDVKM. The CDR3 coding sequence is TGTGCCAGCAGACCAAGCTCAACAGGGTATGGCTACACCTTC. Encoded protein: CASRPSSTGYGYTF.

In its sample, this clone was seen a few times. This sequence joins TRBV6-1 and TRBJ1-6; no clear D. The CDR3 spans 14 residues. V was clipped by 6 bases and J by 9 bases, with 15 bases between them. Germline values: CDR1 MNHNS, CDR2 SASEGT. DNA for the CDR3: TGTGCCAGCAGCAGTATGCTCCGAGGTTCACCCCTCCACTTT. Its protein product is CASSSMLRGSPLHF.

The chain employs TRBV27 and TRBJ2-7; 7 bases fit TRBD2. Trimming removed 2 bases from V and 2 bases from J; junction bases left unmatched: 6. The CDR3 sequence is 15 residues long. Germline values: CDR1 MNHEY, CDR2 SMNVEV (reference sequence). DNA for the CDR3: TGTGCCAGCAGTTTAACAGCGGGGACCGCCTACGAGCAGTACTTC. Its protein is CASSLTAGTAYEQYF.

The chain uses TRBV13 and TRBJ2-1; D is tentatively TRBD1 or TRBD2 (5 bases each). This CDR3 region has 14 residues. The V and J ends lost 3 bases and 3 bases respectively, with 9 bases between them. Germline-derived CDR1 and CDR2 are PRHDT and FYEKMQ (reference sequence). The CDR3 reads CASSLLGDYNEQFF. CDR3 DNA: TGTGCCAGCAGCTTGTTGGGGGACTACAATGAGCAGTTCTTC.

The rearrangement links TRBV20-1 to TRBJ1-6, with 12 nucleotides matching TRBD1. The germline CDR1 and CDR2 sequences are DFQATT and SNEGSKA (reference sequence). The CDR3 sequence is 15 residues long. Trimming cost V 6 bases and J 8 bases; bases outside gene matches: 8. Written as DNA, the CDR3 is TGCAGTGCACCGACCGGGACAGGGGGCGATTCACCCCTCCACTTT. Protein product: CSAPTGTGGDSPLHF.

V is TRBV6-1 and J is TRBJ1-1; the match to TRBD1 covers 7 bases. V shed 6 bases and J 9 bases; nucleotides not matched to a gene: 10. Germline V gene data show CDR1 as MNHNS and CDR2 as SASEGT. CDR3 length equals 13 residues. CDR3 sequence: CASRKQGYGKAFF. In nucleotides, the CDR3 is TGTGCCAGCAGAAAACAGGGGTATGGTAAAGCTTTCTTT.

This clone has a handful of counts. The V gene is TRBV6-1, the J gene TRBJ2-1; TRBD2 matches at 9 bases. Trimming at V came to 6 bases and at J to 5 bases, leaving 5 bases not matched to a gene. There are 14 residues in the CDR3. Germline V gives CDR1 MNHNS, CDR2 SASEGT. As DNA, the CDR3 is TGTGCCAGCAGGGCCGGGACTAGCAACAATGAGCAGTTCTTC. Translation gives CASRAGTSNNEQFF.

The J gene is TRBJ1-6, the V gene TRBV6-5; TRBD1 aligns across 9 bases. Unmatched junction bases numbered 10, after V lost 6 bases and J lost 4 bases. The CDR3 contains 17 residues. Per germline, CDR1 MNHEY and CDR2 SVGAGI. CDR3 coding DNA: TGTGCCAGCAGCCCTAGGACAGGGGTCGCTTATAATTCACCCCTCCACTTT. Its translation is CASSPRTGVAYNSPLHF.

This clone was seen more than once but under ten times. The chain employs TRBV19 and TRBJ2-7, with TRBD2 matching over 8 bases. This CDR3 is 12 amino acids long. Germline V gene data show CDR1 as LNHDA and CDR2 as SQIVND (reference sequence). V shed 4 bases and J 5 bases; nucleotides not matched to a gene: 1. CDR3 sequence reads: CASSTGGNEQYF. The CDR3 DNA sequence: TGTGCCAGTAGTACGGGGGGGAACGAGCAGTACTTC.

This clone was recorded many times. This sample also contains other DNA sequences that code for the same CDR3. The V and J genes are TRBV30 and TRBJ2-2; the D gene could be TRBD1 or TRBD2 (5 bases each). The germline V gene encodes CDR1 GTSNPN and CDR2 SVGIG (reference sequence). The V and J ends lost 2 bases and 6 bases respectively, with 10 bases between them. This CDR3 region has 13 residues. The CDR3 DNA reads TGTGCCTGGAGTAGAGGGGACGCCGGGGAGCTGTTTTTT. It specifies CAWSRGDAGELFF. Variable domain in full (rest from reference TRBV30 and TRBJ2-2): SQTIHQWPATLVQPVGSPLSLECTVEGTSNPNLYWYRQAAGRGLQLLFYSVGIGQISSEVPQNLSASRPQDRQFILSSKKLLLSDSGFYLCAWSRGDAGELFFGEGSRLTVL.

As for this clone: At one end, the junction sequence differs from germline, possibly due to a read error. V usage is TRBV3-1 and J usage is TRBJ1-5; possible D gene TRBD1, 5 bases. The germline V gene has CDR1 LGHDT and CDR2 YNNKEL (reference sequence). CDR3 size: 15 residues. In nucleotides, the CDR3 is TGCGCCAGCAGCCCTCGCGAGGGGAGCAATCAGCCCCAGCATTTT. Translation gives CASSPREGSNQPQHF.

This clone showed up just a few times. V is TRBV19 and J is TRBJ2-1; D not certain. V lost 8 bases and J 8 bases, leaving 16 bases between the germline ends. Germline V lookup: CDR1 LNHDA, CDR2 SQIVND (reference sequence). The CDR3 covers 13 residues. CDR3 residues: CASRVYLNDEQFF. The CDR3 bases are TGTGCCAGTCGAGTTTACCTGAACGATGAGCAGTTCTTC.